The sequence of this T cell receptor beta chain was determined in a study of cytomegalovirus exposure and HLA in healthy donors. Findings of the study overall: The listing of 150 to 200 TCR beta chains classed them as cytomegalovirus-associated.

This clone was seen a handful of times. Antigen: not known. The CDR3 spans 15 residues. V gave up 0 bases and J gave up 7 bases, with 13 bases separating them. Germline CDR1 MGHRA, CDR2 YSYEKL. The donors were in the roughly 120-subject validation cohort, distinct from the approximately 670-subject first cohort. Repertoires were generated with immunoSEQ multiplex PCR, while TCRdb's copy carries only in-frame clones and drops some. The repertoire includes about 130,000 clones, more than 70% of them detected once, and about 1.5% sits in the top ten. The TCR originated in a man younger than 40 in good health and CMV-seronegative. The sequenced sample consisted of PBMCs. The chain joins TRBV4-1 to TRBJ1-5, with a tentative D call TRBD1 (5 bases). The CDR3 nucleotides are TGCGCCAGCAGCCAAGATCAAGGGGAAGACCAGCCCCAGCATTTT. Its protein product is CASSQDQGEDQPQHF.